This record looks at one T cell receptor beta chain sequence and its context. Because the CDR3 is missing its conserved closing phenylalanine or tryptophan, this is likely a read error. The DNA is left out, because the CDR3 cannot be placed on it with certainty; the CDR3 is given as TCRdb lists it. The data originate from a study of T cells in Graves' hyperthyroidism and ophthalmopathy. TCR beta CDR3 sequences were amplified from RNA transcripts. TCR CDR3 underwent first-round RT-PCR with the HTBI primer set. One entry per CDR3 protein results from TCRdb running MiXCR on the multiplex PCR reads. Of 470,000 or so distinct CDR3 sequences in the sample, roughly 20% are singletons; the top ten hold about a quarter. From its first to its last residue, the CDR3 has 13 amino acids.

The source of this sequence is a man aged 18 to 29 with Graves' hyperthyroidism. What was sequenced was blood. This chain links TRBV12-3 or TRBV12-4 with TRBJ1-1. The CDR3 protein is CASSPRGPGEACY.